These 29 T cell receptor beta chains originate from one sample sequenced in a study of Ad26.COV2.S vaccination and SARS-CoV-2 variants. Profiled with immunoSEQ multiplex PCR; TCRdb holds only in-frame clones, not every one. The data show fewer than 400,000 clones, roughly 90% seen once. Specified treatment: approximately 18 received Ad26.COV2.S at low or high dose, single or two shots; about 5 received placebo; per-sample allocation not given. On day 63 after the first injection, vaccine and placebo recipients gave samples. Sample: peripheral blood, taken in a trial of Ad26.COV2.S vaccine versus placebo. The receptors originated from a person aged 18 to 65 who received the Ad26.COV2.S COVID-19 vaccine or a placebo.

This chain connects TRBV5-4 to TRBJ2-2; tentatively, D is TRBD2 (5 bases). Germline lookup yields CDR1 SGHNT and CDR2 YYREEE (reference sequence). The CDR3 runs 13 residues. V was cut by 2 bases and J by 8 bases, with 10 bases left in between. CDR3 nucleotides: TGTGCCAGCAGCTTAGCGGCGCGAGGGGAGCTGTTTTTT. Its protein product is CASSLAARGELFF.

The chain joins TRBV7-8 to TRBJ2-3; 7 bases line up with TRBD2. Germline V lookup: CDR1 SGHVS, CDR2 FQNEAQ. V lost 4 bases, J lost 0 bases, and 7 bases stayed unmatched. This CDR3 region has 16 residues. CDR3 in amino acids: CASSSMGGGSTDTQYF. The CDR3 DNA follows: TGTGCCAGCAGCTCCATGGGGGGGGGAAGCACAGATACGCAGTATTTT.

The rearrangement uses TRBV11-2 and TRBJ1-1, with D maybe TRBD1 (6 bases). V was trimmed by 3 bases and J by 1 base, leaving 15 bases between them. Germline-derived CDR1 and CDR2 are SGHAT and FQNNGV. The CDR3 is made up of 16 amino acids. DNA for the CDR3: TGTGCCAGCAGCTTCCGGACAGTGGGTAGGAACACTGAAGCTTTCTTT. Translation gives CASSFRTVGRNTEAFF.

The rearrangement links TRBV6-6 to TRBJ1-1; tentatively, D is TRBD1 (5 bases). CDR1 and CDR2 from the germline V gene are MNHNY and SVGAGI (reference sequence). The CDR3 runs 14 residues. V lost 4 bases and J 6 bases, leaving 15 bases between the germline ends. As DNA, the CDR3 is TGTGCCAGCAGTTTACTCGCTCAGGGCGCTGAAGCTTTCTTT. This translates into CASSLLAQGAEAFF.

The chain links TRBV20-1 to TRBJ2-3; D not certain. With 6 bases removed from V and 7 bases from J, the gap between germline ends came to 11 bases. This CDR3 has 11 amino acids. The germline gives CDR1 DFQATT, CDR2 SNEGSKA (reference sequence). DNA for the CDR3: TGCAGTGCCCAGCGCGGAAATACGCAGTATTTT. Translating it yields CSAQRGNTQYF.

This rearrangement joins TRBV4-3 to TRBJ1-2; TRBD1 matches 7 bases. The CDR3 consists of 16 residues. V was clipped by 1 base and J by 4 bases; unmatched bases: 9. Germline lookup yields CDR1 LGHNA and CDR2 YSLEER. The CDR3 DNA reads TGCGCCAGCAGCCAAGGAAGGCAGGGGGGAGGCTATGGCTACACCTTC. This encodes CASSQGRQGGGYGYTF.

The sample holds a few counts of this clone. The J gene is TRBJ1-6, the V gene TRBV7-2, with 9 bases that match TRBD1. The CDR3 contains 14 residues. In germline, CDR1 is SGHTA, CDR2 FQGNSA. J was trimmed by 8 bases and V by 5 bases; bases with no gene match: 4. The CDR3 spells CASSPDRGYSPLHF. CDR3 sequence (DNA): TGTGCCAGCAGCCCGGACAGGGGTTATTCACCCCTCCACTTT. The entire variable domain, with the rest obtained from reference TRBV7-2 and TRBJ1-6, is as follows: GAGVSQSPSNKVTEKGKDVELRCDPISGHTALYWYRQSLGQGLEFLIYFQGNSAPDKSGLPSDRFSAERTGGSVSTLTIQRTQQEDSAVYLCASSPDRGYSPLHFGNGTRLTVT.

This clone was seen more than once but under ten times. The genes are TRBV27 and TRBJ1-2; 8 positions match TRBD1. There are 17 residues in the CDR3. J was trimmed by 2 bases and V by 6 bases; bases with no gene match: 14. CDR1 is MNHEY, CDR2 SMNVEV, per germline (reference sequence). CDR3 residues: CASRNLGQARQNYGYTF. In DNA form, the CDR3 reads TGTGCCAGCAGAAACCTGGGACAGGCCCGACAAAACTATGGCTACACCTTC.

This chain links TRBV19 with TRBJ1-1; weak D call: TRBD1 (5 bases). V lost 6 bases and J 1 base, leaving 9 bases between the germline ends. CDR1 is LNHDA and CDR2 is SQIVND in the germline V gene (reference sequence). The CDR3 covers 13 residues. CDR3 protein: CASRRGANTEAFF. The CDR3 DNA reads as TGTGCCAGTAGGAGGGGTGCGAACACTGAAGCTTTCTTT.

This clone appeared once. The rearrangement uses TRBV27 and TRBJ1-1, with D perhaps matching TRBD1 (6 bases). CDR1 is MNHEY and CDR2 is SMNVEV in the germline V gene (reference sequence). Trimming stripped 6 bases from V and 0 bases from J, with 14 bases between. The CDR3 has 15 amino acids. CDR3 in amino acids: CASRTDSLMNTEAFF. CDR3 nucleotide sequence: TGTGCCAGCAGGACGGACAGTCTAATGAACACTGAAGCTTTCTTT.

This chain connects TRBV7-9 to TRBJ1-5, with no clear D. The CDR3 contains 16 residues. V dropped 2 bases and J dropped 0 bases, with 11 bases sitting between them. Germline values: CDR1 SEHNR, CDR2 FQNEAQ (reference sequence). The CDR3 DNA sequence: TGTGCCAGCAGCTTAAGCGGAGAGAGTAGCAATCAGCCCCAGCATTTT. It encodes CASSLSGESSNQPQHF.

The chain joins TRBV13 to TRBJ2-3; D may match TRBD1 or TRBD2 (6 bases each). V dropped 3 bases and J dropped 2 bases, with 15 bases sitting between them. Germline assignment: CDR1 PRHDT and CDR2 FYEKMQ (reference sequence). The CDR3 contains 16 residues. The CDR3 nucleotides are TGTGCCAGCAGCTTGCGTCGGGGGCACTCCACAGATACGCAGTATTTT. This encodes CASSLRRGHSTDTQYF. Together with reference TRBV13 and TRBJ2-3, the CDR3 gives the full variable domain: AAGVIQSPRHLIKEKRETATLKCYPIPRHDTVYWYQQGPGQDPQFLISFYEKMQSDKGSIPDRFSAQQFSDYHSELNMSSLELGDSALYFCASSLRRGHSTDTQYFGPGTRLTVL.

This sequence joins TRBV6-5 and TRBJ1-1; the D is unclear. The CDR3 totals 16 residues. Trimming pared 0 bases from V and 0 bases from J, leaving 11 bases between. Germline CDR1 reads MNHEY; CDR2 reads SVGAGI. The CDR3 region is CASSYSLGRMNTEAFF. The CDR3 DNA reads TGTGCCAGCAGTTACTCTTTGGGCAGGATGAACACTGAAGCTTTCTTT.

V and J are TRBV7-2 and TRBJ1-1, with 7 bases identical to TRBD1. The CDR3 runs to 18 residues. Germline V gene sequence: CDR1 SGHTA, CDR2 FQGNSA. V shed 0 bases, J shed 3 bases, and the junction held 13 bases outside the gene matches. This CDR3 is CASSLAVAWQGDDTEAFF. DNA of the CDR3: TGTGCCAGCAGCTTAGCCGTTGCCTGGCAGGGGGATGACACTGAAGCTTTCTTT.

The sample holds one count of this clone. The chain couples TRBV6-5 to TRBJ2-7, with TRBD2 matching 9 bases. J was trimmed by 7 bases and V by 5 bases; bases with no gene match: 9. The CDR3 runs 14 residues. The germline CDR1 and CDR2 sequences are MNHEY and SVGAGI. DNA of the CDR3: TGTGCCAGCAGTCGCATTAGCGGGAGTAGAGAGCAGTACGTC. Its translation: CASSRISGSREQYV.

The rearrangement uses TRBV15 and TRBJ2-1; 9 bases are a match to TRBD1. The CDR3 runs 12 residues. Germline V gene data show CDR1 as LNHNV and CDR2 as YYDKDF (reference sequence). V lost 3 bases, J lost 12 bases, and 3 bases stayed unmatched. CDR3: CATSSGTGLQFF. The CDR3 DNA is TGTGCCACCAGCAGTGGGACAGGGTTGCAGTTCTTC.

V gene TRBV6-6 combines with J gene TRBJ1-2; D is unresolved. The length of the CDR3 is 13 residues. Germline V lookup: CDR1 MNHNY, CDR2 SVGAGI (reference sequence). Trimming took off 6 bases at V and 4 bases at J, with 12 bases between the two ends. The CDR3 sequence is CASSSDGPYGYTF. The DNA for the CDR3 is TGTGCCAGCAGCTCGGACGGACCCTATGGCTACACCTTC.

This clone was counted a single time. In nucleotides, the CDR3 is TGTGCCAGCAGCTTGGGGACAGGGCGGGGCACTGAAGCTTTCTTT. It specifies CASSLGTGRGTEAFF. The gene calls are TRBV5-4 and TRBJ1-1; 8 positions match TRBD1. This CDR3 is 15 amino acids long. The germline gives CDR1 SGHNT, CDR2 YYREEE (reference sequence). V dropped 0 bases and J dropped 4; count of bases not matched to a gene: 5. The whole variable domain, filled in from reference TRBV5-4 and TRBJ1-1, reads ETGVTQSPTHLIKTRGQQVTLRCSSQSGHNTVSWYQQALGQGPQFIFQYYREEENGRGNFPPRFSGLQFPNYSSELNVNALELDDSALYLCASSLGTGRGTEAFFGQGTRLTVV.

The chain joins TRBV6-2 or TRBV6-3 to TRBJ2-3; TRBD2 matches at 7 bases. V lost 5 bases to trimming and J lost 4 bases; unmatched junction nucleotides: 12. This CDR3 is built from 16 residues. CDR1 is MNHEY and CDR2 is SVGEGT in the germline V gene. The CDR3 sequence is CASSPTGGSGSDTQYF. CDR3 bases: TGTGCCAGCAGTCCGACGGGCGGGAGTGGCTCAGATACGCAGTATTTT.

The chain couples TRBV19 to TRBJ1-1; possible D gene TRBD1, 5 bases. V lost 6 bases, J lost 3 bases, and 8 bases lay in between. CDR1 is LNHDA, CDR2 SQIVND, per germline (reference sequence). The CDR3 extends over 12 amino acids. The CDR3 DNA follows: TGTGCCAGTAGAGACAGCTACACTGAAGCTTTCTTT. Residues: CASRDSYTEAFF.

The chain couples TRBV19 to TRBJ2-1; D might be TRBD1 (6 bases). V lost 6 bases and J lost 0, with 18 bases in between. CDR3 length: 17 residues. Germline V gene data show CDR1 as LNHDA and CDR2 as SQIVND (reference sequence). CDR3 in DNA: TGTGCCAGTAGCCTGGGGGCGTTGTATATCTCCTACAATGAGCAGTTCTTC. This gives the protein CASSLGALYISYNEQFF.

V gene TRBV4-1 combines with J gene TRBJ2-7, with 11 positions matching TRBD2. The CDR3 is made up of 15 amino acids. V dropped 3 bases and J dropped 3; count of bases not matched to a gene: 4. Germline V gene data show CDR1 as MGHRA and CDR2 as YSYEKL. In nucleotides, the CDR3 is TGCGCCAGCAGCCAGACTAGCGGGGAGGTCTACGAGCAGTACTTC. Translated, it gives CASSQTSGEVYEQYF.

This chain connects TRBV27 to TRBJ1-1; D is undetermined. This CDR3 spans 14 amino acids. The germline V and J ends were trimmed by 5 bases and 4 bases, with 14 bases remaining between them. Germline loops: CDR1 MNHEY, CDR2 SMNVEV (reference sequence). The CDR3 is CASSPFSSGTEAFF. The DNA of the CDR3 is TGTGCCAGCAGTCCCTTCTCATCAGGCACTGAAGCTTTCTTT.

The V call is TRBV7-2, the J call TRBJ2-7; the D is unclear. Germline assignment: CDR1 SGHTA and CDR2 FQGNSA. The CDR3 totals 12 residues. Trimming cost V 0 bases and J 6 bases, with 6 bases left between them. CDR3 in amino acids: CASSLAASEQYF. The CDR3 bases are TGTGCCAGCAGCTTAGCGGCAAGCGAGCAGTACTTC.

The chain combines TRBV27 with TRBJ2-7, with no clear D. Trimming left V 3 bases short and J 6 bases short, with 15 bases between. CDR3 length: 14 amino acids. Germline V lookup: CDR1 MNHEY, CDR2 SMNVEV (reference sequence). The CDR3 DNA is TGTGCCAGCAGTTTCCTCGGACCCCCGTTCGAGCAGTACTTC. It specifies CASSFLGPPFEQYF.

The CDR3 loop is CASSISLAVYNEQFF. The CDR3 bases are TGTGCCAGTAGTATTTCGCTAGCGGTCTACAATGAGCAGTTCTTC. The V and J genes are TRBV19 and TRBJ2-1; 7 bases line up with TRBD2. CDR1 is LNHDA, CDR2 SQIVND, per germline (reference sequence). The CDR3 loop spans 15 amino acids. Trimming at V came to 3 bases and at J to 3 bases, leaving 5 bases not matched to a gene. Variable domain in full (rest from reference TRBV19 and TRBJ2-1): DGGITQSPKYLFRKEGQNVTLSCEQNLNHDAMYWYRQDPGQGLRLIYYSQIVNDFQKGDIAEGYSVSREKKESFPLTVTSAQKNPTAFYLCASSISLAVYNEQFFGPGTRLTVL.

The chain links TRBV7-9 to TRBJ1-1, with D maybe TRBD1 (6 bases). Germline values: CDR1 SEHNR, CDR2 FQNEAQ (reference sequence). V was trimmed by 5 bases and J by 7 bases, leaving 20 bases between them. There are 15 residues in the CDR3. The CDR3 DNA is TGTGCCAGCAGCACACGTACCGGGGGGCGCGATGAAGCTTTCTTT. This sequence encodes CASSTRTGGRDEAFF.

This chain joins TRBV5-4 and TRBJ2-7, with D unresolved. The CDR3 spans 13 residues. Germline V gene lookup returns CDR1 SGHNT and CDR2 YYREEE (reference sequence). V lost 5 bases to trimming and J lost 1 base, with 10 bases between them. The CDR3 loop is CASRGPGSYEQYF. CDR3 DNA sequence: TGTGCCAGCAGGGGCCCGGGTTCCTACGAGCAGTACTTC. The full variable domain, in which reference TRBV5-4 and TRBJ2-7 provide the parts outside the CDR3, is ETGVTQSPTHLIKTRGQQVTLRCSSQSGHNTVSWYQQALGQGPQFIFQYYREEENGRGNFPPRFSGLQFPNYSSELNVNALELDDSALYLCASRGPGSYEQYFGPGTRLTVT.

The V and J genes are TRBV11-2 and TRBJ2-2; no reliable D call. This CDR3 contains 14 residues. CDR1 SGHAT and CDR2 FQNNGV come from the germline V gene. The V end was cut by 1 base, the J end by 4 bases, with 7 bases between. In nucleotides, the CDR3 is TGTGCCAGCAGCTTAGGGGCAGCCACCGGGGAGCTGTTTTTT. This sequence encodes CASSLGAATGELFF.